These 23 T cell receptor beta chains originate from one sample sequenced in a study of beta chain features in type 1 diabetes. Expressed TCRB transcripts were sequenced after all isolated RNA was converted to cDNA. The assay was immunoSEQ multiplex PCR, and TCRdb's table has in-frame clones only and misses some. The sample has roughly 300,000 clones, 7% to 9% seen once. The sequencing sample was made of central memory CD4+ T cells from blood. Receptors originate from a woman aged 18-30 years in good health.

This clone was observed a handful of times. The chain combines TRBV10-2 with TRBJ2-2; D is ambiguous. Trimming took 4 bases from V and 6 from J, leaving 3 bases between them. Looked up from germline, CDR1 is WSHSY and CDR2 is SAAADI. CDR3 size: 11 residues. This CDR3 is CASSAAGELFF. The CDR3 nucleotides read TGCGCCAGCAGTGCGGCCGGGGAGCTGTTTTTT.

This CDR3 is CASRRSWPGAGETQYF. DNA for the CDR3: TGCGCCAGCAGACGGAGTTGGCCGGGAGCAGGGGAGACCCAGTACTTC. This chain joins TRBV5-1 and TRBJ2-5; tentative D call: TRBD2 (6 bases). The germline V gene encodes CDR1 SGHRS and CDR2 YFSETQ. This CDR3 is 16 amino acids long. Trimming stripped 5 bases from V and 5 bases from J, with 22 bases between.

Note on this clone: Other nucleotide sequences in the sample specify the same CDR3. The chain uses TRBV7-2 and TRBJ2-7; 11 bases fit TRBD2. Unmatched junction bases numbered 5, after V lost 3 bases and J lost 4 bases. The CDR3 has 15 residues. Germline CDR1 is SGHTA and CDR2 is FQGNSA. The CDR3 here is CASSLAGTSGYEQYF. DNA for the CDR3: TGTGCCAGCAGCTTGGCCGGGACTAGCGGTTACGAGCAGTACTTC.

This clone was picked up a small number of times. CDR3 DNA: TGTGCCAGCAGCACCACTAGCGGGAGTTCCACTAGCACAGATACGCAGTATTTT. Translation gives CASSTTSGSSTSTDTQYF. The chain is built from TRBV5-6 and TRBJ2-3, with 11 bases aligning to TRBD2. The length of the CDR3 is 18 residues. V gave up 4 bases and J gave up 0 bases; unmatched junction bases: 10. Germline V lookup: CDR1 SGHDT, CDR2 YYEEEE.

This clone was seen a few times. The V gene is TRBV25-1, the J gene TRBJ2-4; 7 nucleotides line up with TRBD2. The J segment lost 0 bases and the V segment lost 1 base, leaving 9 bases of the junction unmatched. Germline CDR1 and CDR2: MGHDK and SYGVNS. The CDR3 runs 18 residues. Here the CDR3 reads CASSEFSAGVPAKNIQYF. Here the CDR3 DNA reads TGTGCCAGCAGTGAATTTAGCGCGGGGGTACCAGCCAAAAACATTCAGTACTTC.

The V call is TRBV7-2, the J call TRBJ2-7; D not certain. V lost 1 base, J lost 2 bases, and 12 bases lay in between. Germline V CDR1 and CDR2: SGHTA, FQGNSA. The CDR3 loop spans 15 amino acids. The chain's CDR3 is CASSLVGGGAYEQYF. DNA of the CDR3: TGTGCCAGCAGCTTAGTGGGCGGTGGCGCCTACGAGCAGTACTTC.

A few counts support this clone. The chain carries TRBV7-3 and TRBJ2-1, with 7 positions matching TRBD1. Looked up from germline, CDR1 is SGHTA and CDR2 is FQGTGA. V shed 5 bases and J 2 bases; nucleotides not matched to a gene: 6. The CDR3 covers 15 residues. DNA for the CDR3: TGTGCCAGCAGCCCCAGGGGACAGCCCTACAATGAGCAGTTCTTC. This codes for CASSPRGQPYNEQFF. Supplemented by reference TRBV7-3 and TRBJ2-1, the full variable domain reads GAGVSQTPSNKVTEKGKYVELRCDPISGHTALYWYRQSLGQGPEFLIYFQGTGAADDSGLPNDRFFAVRPEGSVSTLKIQRTERGDSAVYLCASSPRGQPYNEQFFGPGTRLTVL.

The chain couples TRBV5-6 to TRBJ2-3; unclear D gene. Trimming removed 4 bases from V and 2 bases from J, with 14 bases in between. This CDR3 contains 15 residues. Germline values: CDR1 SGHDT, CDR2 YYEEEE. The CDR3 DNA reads TGTGCCAGCAGCCCCCAACCTGGCGTCACAGATACGCAGTATTTT. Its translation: CASSPQPGVTDTQYF.

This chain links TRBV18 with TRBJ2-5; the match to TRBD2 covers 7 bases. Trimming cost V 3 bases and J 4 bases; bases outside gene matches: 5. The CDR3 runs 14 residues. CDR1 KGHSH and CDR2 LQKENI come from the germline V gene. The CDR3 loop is CASSPASGPETQYF. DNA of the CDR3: TGTGCCAGCTCACCCGCTAGCGGACCAGAGACCCAGTACTTC.

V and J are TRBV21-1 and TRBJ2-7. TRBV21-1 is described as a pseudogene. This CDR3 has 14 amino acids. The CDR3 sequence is CASSNQYSSYEQYF. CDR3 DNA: TGTGCCAGCAGCAACCAGTATAGCTCCTACGAGCAGTACTTC.

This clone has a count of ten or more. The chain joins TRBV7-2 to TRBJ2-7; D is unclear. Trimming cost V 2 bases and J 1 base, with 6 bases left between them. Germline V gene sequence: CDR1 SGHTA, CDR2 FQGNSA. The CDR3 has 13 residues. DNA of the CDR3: TGTGCCAGCAGCTTACGCAAATCCTACGAGCAGTACTTC. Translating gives CASSLRKSYEQYF.

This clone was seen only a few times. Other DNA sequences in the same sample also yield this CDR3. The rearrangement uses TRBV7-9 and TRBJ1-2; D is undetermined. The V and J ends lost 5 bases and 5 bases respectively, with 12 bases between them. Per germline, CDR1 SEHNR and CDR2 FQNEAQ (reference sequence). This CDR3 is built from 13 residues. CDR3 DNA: TGTGCCAGCAGCCCCGGGCAGAGGTATGGCTACACCTTC. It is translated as CASSPGQRYGYTF.

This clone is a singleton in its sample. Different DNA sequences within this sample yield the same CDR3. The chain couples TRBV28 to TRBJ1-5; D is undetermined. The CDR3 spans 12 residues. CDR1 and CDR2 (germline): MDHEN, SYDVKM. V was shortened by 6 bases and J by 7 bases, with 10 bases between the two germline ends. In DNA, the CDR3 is TGTGCCAGCAGACTCGGAGACCAGCCCCAGCATTTT. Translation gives CASRLGDQPQHF.

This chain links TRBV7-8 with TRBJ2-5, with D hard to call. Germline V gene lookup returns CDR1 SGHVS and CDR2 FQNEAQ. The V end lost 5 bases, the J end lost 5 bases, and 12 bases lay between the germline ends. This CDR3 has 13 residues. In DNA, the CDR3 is TGTGCCAGCAGCAAGACTCCGACGGAGACCCAGTACTTC. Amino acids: CASSKTPTETQYF.

CDR3 in amino acids: CASSDVGSSDTQYF. CDR3 nucleotides: TGTGCCAGCAGTGATGTCGGTTCTTCGGATACGCAGTATTTT. V usage is TRBV25-1 and J usage is TRBJ2-3; D gene uncertain. CDR3 length equals 14 residues. V was trimmed by 3 bases and J by 6 bases, leaving 13 bases between them. Per the germline V gene, CDR1 is MGHDK and CDR2 is SYGVNS. The full variable domain, rest sourced from reference TRBV25-1 and TRBJ2-3, is EADIYQTPRYLVIGTGKKITLECSQTMGHDKMYWYQQDPGMELHLIHYSYGVNSTEKGDLSSESTVSRIRTEHFPLTLESARPSHTSQYLCASSDVGSSDTQYFGPGTRLTVL.

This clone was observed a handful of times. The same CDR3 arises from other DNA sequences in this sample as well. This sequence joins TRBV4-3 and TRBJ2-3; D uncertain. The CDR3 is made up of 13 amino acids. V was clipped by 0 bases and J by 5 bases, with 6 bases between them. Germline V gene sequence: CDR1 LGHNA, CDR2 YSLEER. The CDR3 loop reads CASSQDFGDTQYF. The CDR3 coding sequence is TGCGCCAGCAGCCAAGATTTTGGAGATACGCAGTATTTT.

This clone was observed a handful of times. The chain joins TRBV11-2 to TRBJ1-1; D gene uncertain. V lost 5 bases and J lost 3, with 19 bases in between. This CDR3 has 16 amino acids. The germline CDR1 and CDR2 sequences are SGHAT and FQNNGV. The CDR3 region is CASSPAGSRWDTEAFF. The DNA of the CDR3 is TGTGCCAGCAGCCCAGCGGGAAGTAGATGGGACACTGAAGCTTTCTTT. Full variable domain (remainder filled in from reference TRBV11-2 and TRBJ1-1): EAGVAQSPRYKIIEKRQSVAFWCNPISGHATLYWYQQILGQGPKLLIQFQNNGVVDDSQLPKDRFSAERLKGVDSTLKIQPAKLEDSAVYLCASSPAGSRWDTEAFFGQGTRLTVV.

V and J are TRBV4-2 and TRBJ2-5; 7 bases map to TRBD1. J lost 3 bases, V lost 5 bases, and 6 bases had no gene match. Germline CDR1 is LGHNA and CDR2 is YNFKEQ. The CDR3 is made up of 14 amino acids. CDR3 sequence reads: CASSLGDSKETQYF. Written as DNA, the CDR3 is TGTGCCAGCAGCTTGGGGGACAGCAAAGAGACCCAGTACTTC.

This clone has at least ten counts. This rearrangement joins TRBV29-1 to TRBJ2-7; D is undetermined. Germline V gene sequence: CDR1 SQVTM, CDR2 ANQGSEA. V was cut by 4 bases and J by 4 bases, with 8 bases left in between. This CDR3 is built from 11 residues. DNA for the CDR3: TGCAGCGTTGGGATAGAGTACGAGCAGTACTTC. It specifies CSVGIEYEQYF.

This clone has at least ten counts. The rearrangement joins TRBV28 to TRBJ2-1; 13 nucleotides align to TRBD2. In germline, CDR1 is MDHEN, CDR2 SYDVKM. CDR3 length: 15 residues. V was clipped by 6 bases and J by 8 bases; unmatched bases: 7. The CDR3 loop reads CASRSPGLAGHEQFF. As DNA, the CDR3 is TGTGCCAGCAGGAGTCCGGGACTAGCGGGACATGAGCAGTTCTTC. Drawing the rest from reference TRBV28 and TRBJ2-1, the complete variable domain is DVKVTQSSRYLVKRTGEKVFLECVQDMDHENMFWYRQDPGLGLRLIYFSYDVKMKEKGDIPEGYSVSREKKERFSLILESASTNQTSMYLCASRSPGLAGHEQFFGPGTRLTVL.

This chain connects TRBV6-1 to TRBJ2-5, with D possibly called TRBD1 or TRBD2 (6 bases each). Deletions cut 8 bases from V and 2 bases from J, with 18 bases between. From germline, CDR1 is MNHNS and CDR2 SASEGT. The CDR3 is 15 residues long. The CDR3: CASHRGQGGQETQYF. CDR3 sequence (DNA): TGTGCCAGCCACCGGGGGCAGGGTGGGCAAGAGACCCAGTACTTC.

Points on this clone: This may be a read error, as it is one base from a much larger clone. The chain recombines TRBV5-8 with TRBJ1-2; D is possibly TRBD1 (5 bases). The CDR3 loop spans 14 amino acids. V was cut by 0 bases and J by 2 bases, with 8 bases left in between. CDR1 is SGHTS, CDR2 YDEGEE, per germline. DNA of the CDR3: TGTGCCAGCAGCTTGGGTGCAGGGAACTATGGCTACACCTTC. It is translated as CASSLGAGNYGYTF.

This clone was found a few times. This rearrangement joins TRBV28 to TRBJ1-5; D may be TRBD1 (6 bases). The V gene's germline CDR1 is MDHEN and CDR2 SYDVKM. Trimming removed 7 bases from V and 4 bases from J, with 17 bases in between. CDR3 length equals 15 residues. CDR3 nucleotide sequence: TGTGCCAGCAAATTGTGGCAGGGGTTTAATCAGCCCCAGCATTTT. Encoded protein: CASKLWQGFNQPQHF.